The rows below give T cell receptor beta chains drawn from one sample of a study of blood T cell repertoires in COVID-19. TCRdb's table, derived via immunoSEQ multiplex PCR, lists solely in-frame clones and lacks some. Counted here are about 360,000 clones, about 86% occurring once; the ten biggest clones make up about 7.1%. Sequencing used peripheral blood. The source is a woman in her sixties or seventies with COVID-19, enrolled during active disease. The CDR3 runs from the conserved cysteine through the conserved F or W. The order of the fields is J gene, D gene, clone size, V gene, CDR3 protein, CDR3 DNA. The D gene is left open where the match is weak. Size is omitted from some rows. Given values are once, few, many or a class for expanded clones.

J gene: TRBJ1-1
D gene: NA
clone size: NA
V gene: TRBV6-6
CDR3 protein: CASSPGHPIGTEAFF
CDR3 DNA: TGTGCCAGCAGTCCCGGACATCCCATCGGCACTGAAGCTTTCTTT

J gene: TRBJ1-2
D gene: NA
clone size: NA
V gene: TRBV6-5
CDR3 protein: CASSYSIRGANYGYTF
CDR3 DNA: TGTGCCAGCAGTTACTCGATACGGGGAGCTAACTATGGCTACACCTTC

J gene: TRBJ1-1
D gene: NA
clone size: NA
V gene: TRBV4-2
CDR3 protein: CASSPVDLGGGMNTEAFF
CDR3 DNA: TGTGCCAGCAGCCCGGTCGATTTGGGTGGGGGCATGAACACTGAAGCTTTCTTT

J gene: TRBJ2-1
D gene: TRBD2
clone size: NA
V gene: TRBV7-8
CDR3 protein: CASSPGLARLEQFF
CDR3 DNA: TGTGCCAGCAGCCCAGGACTAGCGCGGCTCGAGCAGTTCTTC

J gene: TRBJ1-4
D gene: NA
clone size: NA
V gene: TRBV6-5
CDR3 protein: CASSYGDRYNEKLFF
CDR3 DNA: TGTGCCAGCAGTTACGGAGACAGATATAATGAAAAACTGTTTTTT

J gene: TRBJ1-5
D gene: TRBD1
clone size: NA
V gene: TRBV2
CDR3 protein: CASRAHRGASNQPQHF
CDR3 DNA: TGTGCCAGCAGAGCTCACAGGGGGGCGAGCAATCAGCCCCAGCATTTT

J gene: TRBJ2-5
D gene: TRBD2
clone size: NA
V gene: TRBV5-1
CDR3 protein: CASSLGTRLAAQETQYF
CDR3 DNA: TGCGCCAGCAGCTTGGGGACCAGACTAGCGGCTCAAGAGACCCAGTACTTC

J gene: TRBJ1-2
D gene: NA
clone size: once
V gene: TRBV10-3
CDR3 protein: CAISESIGPGSIDYGYTF
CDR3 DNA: TGTGCCATCAGTGAGTCGATAGGTCCAGGGTCGATAGACTATGGCTACACCTTC

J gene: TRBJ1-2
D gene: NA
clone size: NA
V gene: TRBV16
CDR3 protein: CASSRRGGAHGYTF
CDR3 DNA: TGTGCCAGCAGCCGTAGGGGGGGCGCCCATGGCTACACCTTC

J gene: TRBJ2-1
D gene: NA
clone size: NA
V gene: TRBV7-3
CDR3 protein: CASSSQTSSDEQFF
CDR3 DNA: TGTGCCAGCAGCTCCCAAACTAGTTCGGATGAGCAGTTCTTC

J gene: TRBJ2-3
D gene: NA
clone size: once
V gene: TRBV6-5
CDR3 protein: CASRAPGVYTQYF
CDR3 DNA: TGTGCCAGCAGGGCCCCGGGAGTGTATACGCAGTATTTT

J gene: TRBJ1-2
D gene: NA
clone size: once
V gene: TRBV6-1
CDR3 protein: CASSEYQGAYGYTF
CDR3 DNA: TGTGCCAGCAGTGAATATCAGGGCGCATATGGCTACACCTTC

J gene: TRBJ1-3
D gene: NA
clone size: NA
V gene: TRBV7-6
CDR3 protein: CASSLVRNTIYF
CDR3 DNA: TGTGCCAGCAGCTTAGTTAGAAACACCATATATTTT

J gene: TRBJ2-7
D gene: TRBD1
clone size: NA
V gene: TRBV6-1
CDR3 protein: CASSEERTGPYEQYF
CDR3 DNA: TGTGCCAGCAGTGAAGAACGGACAGGGCCCTACGAGCAGTACTTC

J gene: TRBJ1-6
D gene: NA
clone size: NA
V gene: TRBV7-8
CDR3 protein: CASSLTENSPLHF
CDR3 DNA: TGTGCCAGCAGCTTGACAGAGAATTCACCCCTCCACTTT

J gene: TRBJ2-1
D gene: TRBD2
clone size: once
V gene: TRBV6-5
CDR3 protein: CASRKLAGGYNEQFF
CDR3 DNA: TGTGCCAGCAGGAAGCTAGCGGGGGGTTACAATGAGCAGTTCTTC

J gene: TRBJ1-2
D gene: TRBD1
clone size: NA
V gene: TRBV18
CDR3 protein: CASSPKGQAYGYTF
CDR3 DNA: TGTGCCAGCTCACCAAAGGGACAGGCATATGGCTACACCTTC

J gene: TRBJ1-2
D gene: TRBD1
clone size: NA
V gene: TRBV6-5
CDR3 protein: CASKRGQGVYGYTF
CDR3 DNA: TGTGCCAGCAAGAGAGGACAGGGGGTCTATGGCTACACCTTC

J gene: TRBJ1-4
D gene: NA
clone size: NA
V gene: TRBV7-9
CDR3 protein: CASSLAGVTEKLFF
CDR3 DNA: TGTGCCAGCAGCTTAGCAGGGGTGACTGAAAAACTGTTTTTT

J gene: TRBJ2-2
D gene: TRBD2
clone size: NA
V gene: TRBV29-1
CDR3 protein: CSVYTAGTSGGGYTGELFF
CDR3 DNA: TGCAGCGTTTATACCGCCGGGACTAGCGGGGGAGGGTACACCGGGGAGCTGTTTTTT

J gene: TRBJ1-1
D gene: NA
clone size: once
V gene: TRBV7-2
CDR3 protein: CASSALRGTEAFF
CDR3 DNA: TGTGCCAGCAGCGCCCTGCGGGGCACTGAAGCTTTCTTT

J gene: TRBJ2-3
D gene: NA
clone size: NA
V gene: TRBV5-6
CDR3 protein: CASNRDSTDTQYF
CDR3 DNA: TGTGCCAGTAACAGAGATAGCACAGATACGCAGTATTTT

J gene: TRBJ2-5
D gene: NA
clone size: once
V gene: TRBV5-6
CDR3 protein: CASSLGVGEVGETQYF
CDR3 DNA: TGTGCCAGCAGCTTGGGTGTGGGGGAGGTTGGAGAGACCCAGTACTTC

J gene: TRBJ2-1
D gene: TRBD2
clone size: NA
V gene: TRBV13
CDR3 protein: CASSLGLAGGPYNEQFF
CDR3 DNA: TGTGCCAGCAGCTTAGGCCTAGCGGGGGGCCCCTACAATGAGCAGTTCTTC

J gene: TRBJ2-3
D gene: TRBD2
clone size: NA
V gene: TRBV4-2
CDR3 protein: CASSQDPSGGATQYF
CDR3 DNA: TGTGCCAGCAGCCAAGATCCTAGCGGGGGGGCCACGCAGTATTTT

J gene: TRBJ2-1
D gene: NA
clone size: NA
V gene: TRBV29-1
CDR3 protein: CSGRKTGLVRNEQFF
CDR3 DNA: TGCAGCGGACGTAAAACGGGGTTGGTTCGTAATGAGCAGTTCTTC

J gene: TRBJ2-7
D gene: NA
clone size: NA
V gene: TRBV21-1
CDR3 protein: CASKQTPGGYEQYF
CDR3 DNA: TGTGCCAGCAAGCAAACCCCAGGGGGGTACGAGCAGTACTTC

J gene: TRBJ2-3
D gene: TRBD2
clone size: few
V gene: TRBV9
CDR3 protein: CASSVDSSGVADTQYF
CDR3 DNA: TGTGCCAGCAGCGTGGATTCTAGCGGGGTTGCAGATACGCAGTATTTT

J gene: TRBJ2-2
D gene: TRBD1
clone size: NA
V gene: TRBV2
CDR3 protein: CASSVGQGGFGGELFF
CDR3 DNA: TGTGCCAGCAGTGTAGGACAGGGGGGGTTTGGCGGGGAGCTGTTTTTT

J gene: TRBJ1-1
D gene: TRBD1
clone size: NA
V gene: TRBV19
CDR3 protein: CASTLGGAFTEAFF
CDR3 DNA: TGTGCCAGTACCTTAGGGGGCGCCTTTACTGAAGCTTTCTTT

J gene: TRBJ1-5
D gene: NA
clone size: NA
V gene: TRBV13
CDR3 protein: CASSQSSVSNQPQHF
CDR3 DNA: TGTGCCAGCAGCCAATCCAGTGTTAGCAATCAGCCCCAGCATTTT

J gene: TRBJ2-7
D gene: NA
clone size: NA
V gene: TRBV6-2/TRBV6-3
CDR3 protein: CASSSHRPVLGGEQYF
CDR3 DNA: TGTGCCAGCAGTTCCCATCGTCCCGTACTAGGGGGCGAGCAGTACTTC